Each of the 29 T cell receptor beta chains below was sequenced from the same sample in a study of cytomegalovirus exposure and HLA in healthy donors. Generated by immunoSEQ multiplex PCR, the TCRdb table keeps only in-frame clones and is missing some. This table holds around 50,000 clones, 94% found once. The sequenced material came from PBMCs. The receptors here all came from a woman aged 18-29 years in good health and CMV-seropositive.

This clone appeared a few times. The chain couples TRBV7-6 to TRBJ2-7, with 8 positions matching TRBD2. The CDR3 has 14 amino acids. V was pared by 5 bases and J by 5 bases, with 8 bases of the junction left unmatched. The germline CDR1 and CDR2 sequences are SGHVS and FNYEAQ. In nucleotides, the CDR3 is TGTGCCAGCAGCCCTATAGCGGGAATCCACGAGCAGTACTTC. Protein sequence: CASSPIAGIHEQYF.

The V call is TRBV28, the J call TRBJ1-4; maybe TRBD1 (6 bases). The CDR3 totals 15 residues. Germline CDR1 reads MDHEN; CDR2 reads SYDVKM. The ends were cut back, 4 bases at V and 0 bases at J, with 9 bases in the middle. The CDR3 DNA follows: TGTGCCAGCAGTTCATGGACAGCAACTAATGAAAAACTGTTTTTT. Translating it yields CASSSWTATNEKLFF.

The chain has TRBV5-6 and TRBJ2-1, with 7 bases matching TRBD2. This CDR3 has 13 amino acids. CDR1 and CDR2 from the germline V gene are SGHDT and YYEEEE. The V gene end was trimmed by 4 bases and the J gene end by 6 bases; junction bases not matched to a gene: 4. In nucleotides, the CDR3 is TGTGCCAGCAGCGGCCGCGGGGGCAATGAGCAGTTCTTC. Its protein is CASSGRGGNEQFF.

The chain uses TRBV10-3 and TRBJ2-2; 7 bases are a match to TRBD1. V trimming: 2 bases; J trimming: 3 bases; junction bases outside the gene matches: 9. Germline values: CDR1 ENHRY, CDR2 SYGVKD. The CDR3 extends over 17 amino acids. CDR3 region: CAISEATGVRDTGELFF. The CDR3 DNA sequence: TGTGCCATCAGTGAGGCCACAGGGGTACGGGACACCGGGGAGCTGTTTTTT.

This sequence joins TRBV28 and TRBJ2-7, with TRBD1 matching over 7 bases. From germline, CDR1 is MDHEN and CDR2 SYDVKM. The CDR3 has 13 residues. Unmatched junction bases numbered 5, after V lost 6 bases and J lost 3 bases. CDR3 in DNA: TGTGCCAGCAGGGGGACAGCCTACTACGAGCAGTACTTC. Its translation: CASRGTAYYEQYF.

The chain uses TRBV7-2 and TRBJ2-3, with D possibly matching TRBD2 (6 bases). In germline, CDR1 is SGHTA, CDR2 FQGNSA. CDR3 length: 14 amino acids. Trimming took 7 bases from V and 2 from J, leaving 13 bases between them. This CDR3 is CASIPGLDTDTQYF. The DNA of the CDR3 is TGTGCCAGCATTCCGGGACTCGACACAGATACGCAGTATTTT.

This chain connects TRBV28 to TRBJ1-5; 8 bases align to TRBD1. The length of the CDR3 is 12 residues. In germline, CDR1 is MDHEN, CDR2 SYDVKM. The junction had 6 bases not matched to a gene; V was cut back by 6 bases and J by 11 bases. The CDR3 region is CASRTGVLAQHF. The CDR3 DNA reads TGTGCCAGCAGGACAGGGGTCCTAGCCCAGCATTTT.

This clone was observed a single time. The V call is TRBV7-9, the J call TRBJ2-3; TRBD1 aligns across 7 bases. V was pared by 4 bases and J by 0 bases, with 7 bases of the junction left unmatched. From germline, CDR1 is SEHNR and CDR2 FQNEAQ (reference sequence). The CDR3 is made up of 16 amino acids. The CDR3 reads CASSSSGGYSTDTQYF. In nucleotides, the CDR3 is TGTGCCAGCAGCTCCTCAGGGGGTTATAGCACAGATACGCAGTATTTT.

The table lists this clone with a count of one. The CDR3 region is CASSLAGTDYGYTF. In nucleotides, the CDR3 is TGTGCCAGCAGTTTAGCGGGGACGGACTATGGCTACACCTTC. The chain joins TRBV28 to TRBJ1-2, with D perhaps matching TRBD1 (5 bases). Germline assignment: CDR1 MDHEN and CDR2 SYDVKM. The CDR3 consists of 14 residues. V shed 2 bases and J shed 3 bases, with 10 bases lying between them.

V and J are TRBV7-6 and TRBJ2-2; tentative D call: TRBD1 (5 bases). The V end was cut by 5 bases, the J end by 10 bases, with 17 bases between. CDR1 is SGHVS, CDR2 FNYEAQ, per germline. This CDR3 is 14 amino acids long. The CDR3 DNA is TGTGCCAGCAGCCCCCAGGGTAGAGACAAGGAGCTGTTTTTT. This sequence encodes CASSPQGRDKELFF.

The CDR3 region is CASSPRRAVDNEQFF. The CDR3 DNA sequence: TGTGCCAGCAGCCCCCGGCGAGCGGTAGACAATGAGCAGTTCTTC. The chain carries TRBV7-9 and TRBJ2-1; D is possibly TRBD2 (5 bases). The V and J ends lost 5 bases and 5 bases respectively, with 16 bases between them. CDR3 length: 15 amino acids. Germline-derived CDR1 and CDR2 are SEHNR and FQNEAQ (reference sequence).

V usage is TRBV7-2 and J usage is TRBJ2-1, with 7 bases matching TRBD2. The CDR3 totals 16 residues. Germline CDR1 reads SGHTA; CDR2 reads FQGNSA. J was trimmed by 2 bases and V by 5 bases; bases with no gene match: 9. In DNA, the CDR3 is TGTGCCAGCAGCCCCTTTAGCGGGCCCCCCTACAATGAGCAGTTCTTC. Protein sequence: CASSPFSGPPYNEQFF.

The chain recombines TRBV5-1 with TRBJ2-7; 11 positions agree with TRBD2. J gave up 0 bases and V 0 bases, and 11 bases lay outside the gene matches. Germline CDR1 is SGHRS and CDR2 is YFSETQ. The CDR3 contains 19 residues. The CDR3 loop is CASSLAGLAGGMSSYEQYF. DNA for the CDR3: TGCGCCAGCAGCTTGGCCGGTCTAGCGGGAGGCATGAGCTCCTACGAGCAGTACTTC. Complete variable domain (other parts from reference TRBV5-1 and TRBJ2-7): KAGVTQTPRYLIKTRGQQVTLSCSPISGHRSVSWYQQTPGQGLQFLFEYFSETQRNKGNFPGRFSGRQFSNSRSEMNVSTLELGDSALYLCASSLAGLAGGMSSYEQYFGPGTRLTVT.

Only one count was recorded for this clone. V and J are TRBV2 and TRBJ1-1, with 7 nucleotides matching TRBD1. Germline CDR1 reads SNHLY; CDR2 reads FYNNEI. Losses at the gene ends were 5 bases for V and 0 bases for J; bases not matched to a gene: 3. The CDR3 is made up of 14 amino acids. The CDR3 spells CASSRQGLNTEAFF. DNA of the CDR3: TGTGCCAGCAGTAGACAGGGCTTGAACACTGAAGCTTTCTTT. The full variable domain, rest sourced from reference TRBV2 and TRBJ1-1, is EPEVTQTPSHQVTQMGQEVILRCVPISNHLYFYWYRQILGQKVEFLVSFYNNEISEKSEIFDDQFSVERPDGSNFTLKIRSTKLEDSAMYFCASSRQGLNTEAFFGQGTRLTVV.

The chain joins TRBV9 to TRBJ1-3; tentatively, D is TRBD1 (6 bases). Trimming shortened V by 0 bases and J by 6 bases, and 16 bases separated the two germline ends. This CDR3 contains 16 residues. CDR1 and CDR2 from the germline V gene are SGDLS and YYNGEE. The CDR3 nucleotides are TGTGCCAGCAGCGTAGTCGCGGGGGCGCAAGAAAACACCATATATTTT. It specifies CASSVVAGAQENTIYF.

The chain recombines TRBV7-9 with TRBJ1-1; 7 nucleotides match TRBD1. The germline gives CDR1 SEHNR, CDR2 FQNEAQ (reference sequence). The CDR3 is 14 residues long. V dropped 5 bases and J dropped 3; count of bases not matched to a gene: 6. The CDR3 bases are TGTGCCAGCAGCCCGGGACAGCTAGACACTGAAGCTTTCTTT. This encodes CASSPGQLDTEAFF.

The CDR3 protein is CASSSLAGGPGEQYF. The CDR3 nucleotides read TGTGCCAGCAGCTCTCTAGCGGGAGGGCCGGGAGAGCAGTACTTC. J is TRBJ2-7 and V is TRBV11-2; 12 nucleotides match TRBD2. This CDR3 has 15 amino acids. V gave up 4 bases and J gave up 7 bases; unmatched junction bases: 8. Germline values: CDR1 SGHAT, CDR2 FQNNGV.

This clone was seen once. The chain employs TRBV7-9 and TRBJ2-1; 7 nucleotides align to TRBD2. Germline CDR1 is SEHNR and CDR2 is FQNEAQ (reference sequence). There are 13 residues in the CDR3. J gave up 10 bases and V 1 base, and 4 bases lay outside the gene matches. The CDR3 DNA follows: TGTGCCAGCAGCTTAGTTTGGGGGGGAGAGCAGTTCTTC. It encodes CASSLVWGGEQFF. The variable domain in full, with the rest retrieved from reference TRBV7-9 and TRBJ2-1, is DTGVSQNPRHKITKRGQNVTFRCDPISEHNRLYWYRQTLGQGPEFLTYFQNEAQLEKSRLLSDRFSAERPKGSFSTLEIQRTEQGDSAMYLCASSLVWGGEQFFGPGTRLTVL.

V gene TRBV7-3 combines with J gene TRBJ2-1; D gene unclear. V was shortened by 5 bases and J by 8 bases, with 19 bases between the two germline ends. The CDR3 length is 15 residues. Germline V lookup: CDR1 SGHTA, CDR2 FQGTGA. The CDR3 is CASSPQGVPRDEQFF. For the CDR3, the DNA is TGTGCCAGCAGCCCGCAAGGTGTACCTCGGGATGAGCAGTTCTTC.

J is TRBJ2-7 and V is TRBV27; 8 nucleotides agree with TRBD1. The CDR3 consists of 17 residues. V was pared by 1 base and J by 4 bases, with 12 bases of the junction left unmatched. Germline V gene lookup returns CDR1 MNHEY and CDR2 SMNVEV (reference sequence). The CDR3 reads CASSLLLSDRVRYEQYF. The DNA for the CDR3 is TGTGCCAGCAGTTTATTACTTTCGGACAGGGTGAGATACGAGCAGTACTTC.

CDR3 in DNA: TGTGCCAGCAGCTCTACAGGGGATGAAAAACTGTTTTTT. Its protein product is CASSSTGDEKLFF. The rearrangement joins TRBV5-5 to TRBJ1-4; the match to TRBD1 covers 7 bases. The CDR3 is made up of 13 amino acids. CDR1 is SGHKS and CDR2 is YYEKEE in the germline V gene (reference sequence). The ends lost 3 bases at V and 6 bases at J; junction bases unmatched: 2.

The CDR3 nucleotides read TGTGCCAGTGCTGACGGGGTTTCGGAGACCCAGTACTTC. Translated, it gives CASADGVSETQYF. The chain recombines TRBV2 with TRBJ2-5; D may be TRBD2 (5 bases). Trimming stripped 9 bases from V and 5 bases from J, with 16 bases between. The CDR3 loop spans 13 amino acids. Germline CDR1 reads SNHLY; CDR2 reads FYNNEI.

As for this clone: Within the sample, other DNA sequences also encode this same CDR3. This rearrangement joins TRBV5-8 to TRBJ2-3; no firm D call. The CDR3 consists of 12 residues. The V gene's germline CDR1 is SGHTS and CDR2 YDEGEE. V was clipped by 4 bases and J by 5 bases, with 8 bases between them. The CDR3 coding sequence is TGTGCCAGCAGCCTTCGCGGAGATACGCAGTATTTT. It translates to CASSLRGDTQYF. The variable domain in full, with the rest retrieved from reference TRBV5-8 and TRBJ2-3, is EAGVTQSPTHLIKTRGQQATLRCSPISGHTSVYWYQQALGLGLQFLLWYDEGEERNRGNFPPRFSGRQFPNYSSELNVNALELEDSALYLCASSLRGDTQYFGPGTRLTVL.

The chain combines TRBV15 with TRBJ1-5; D is uncertain. With 2 bases removed from V and 11 bases from J, the gap between germline ends came to 22 bases. The CDR3 has 16 residues. Germline-derived CDR1 and CDR2 are LNHNV and YYDKDF (reference sequence). The CDR3: CATSRPVGQEVSAQHF. The CDR3 region has the DNA TGTGCCACCAGCAGACCCGTGGGCCAGGAGGTTTCGGCCCAGCATTTT.

This chain joins TRBV4-2 and TRBJ2-1; 16 nucleotides align to TRBD2. V shed 5 bases, J shed 1 base, and the junction held 2 bases outside the gene matches. The CDR3 sequence is 17 residues long. Germline CDR1 and CDR2: LGHNA and YNFKEQ. The CDR3 DNA is TGTGCCAGCAGCTCGGGACTAGCGGGAGGGTCCTACAATGAGCAGTTCTTC. Translated: CASSSGLAGGSYNEQFF.

The J gene is TRBJ2-3, the V gene TRBV19; 10 nucleotides line up with TRBD2. The CDR3 has 18 residues. The trim removed 6 bases at V and 2 bases at J, leaving 14 bases unmatched. From germline, CDR1 is LNHDA and CDR2 SQIVND (reference sequence). The CDR3 protein is CASSRRPGLAGVTDTQYF. Here the CDR3 DNA reads TGTGCCAGTAGCCGGAGACCTGGGCTAGCGGGAGTCACAGATACGCAGTATTTT.

This CDR3 reads CASSEIGGWGYTF. CDR3 nucleotides: TGTGCCAGCAGCGAAATAGGGGGCTGGGGCTACACCTTC. The genes are TRBV27 and TRBJ1-2, with 7 bases fitting TRBD1. CDR3 length: 13 amino acids. V trimming: 6 bases; J trimming: 8 bases; junction bases outside the gene matches: 9. Germline CDR1 and CDR2: MNHEY and SMNVEV (reference sequence).

The chain couples TRBV7-2 to TRBJ2-5, with 7 bases lining up with TRBD2. Germline V gene sequence: CDR1 SGHTA, CDR2 FQGNSA. The junction had 3 bases not matched to a gene; V was cut back by 6 bases and J by 5 bases. The CDR3 sequence is 12 residues long. The CDR3 reads CASRLGGETQYF. As DNA, the CDR3 is TGTGCCAGCAGACTCGGGGGGGAGACCCAGTACTTC.

A single count supports this clone. The chain recombines TRBV30 with TRBJ2-7; 10 bases fit TRBD2. The V segment lost 0 bases and the J segment 4 bases; nucleotides outside the gene matches: 3. Germline loops: CDR1 GTSNPN, CDR2 SVGIG (reference sequence). The CDR3 consists of 14 residues. CDR3 amino acids: CAWSVLAGQYEQYF. The CDR3 region has the DNA TGTGCCTGGAGTGTACTAGCGGGACAGTACGAGCAGTACTTC.